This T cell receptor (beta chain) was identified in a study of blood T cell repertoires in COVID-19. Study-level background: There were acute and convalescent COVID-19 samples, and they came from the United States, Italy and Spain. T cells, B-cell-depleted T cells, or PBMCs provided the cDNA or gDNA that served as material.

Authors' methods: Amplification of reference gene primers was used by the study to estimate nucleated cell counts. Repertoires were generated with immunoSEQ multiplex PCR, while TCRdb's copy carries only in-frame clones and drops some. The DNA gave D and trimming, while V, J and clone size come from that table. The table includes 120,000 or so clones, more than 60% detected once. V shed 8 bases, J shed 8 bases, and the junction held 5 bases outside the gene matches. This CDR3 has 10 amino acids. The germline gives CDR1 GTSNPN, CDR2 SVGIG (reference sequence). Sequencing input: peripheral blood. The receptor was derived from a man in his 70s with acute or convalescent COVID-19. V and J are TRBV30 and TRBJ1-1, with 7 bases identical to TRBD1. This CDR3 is CARGDREAFF. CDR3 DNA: TGTGCCCGCGGGGACAGAGAAGCTTTCTTT.